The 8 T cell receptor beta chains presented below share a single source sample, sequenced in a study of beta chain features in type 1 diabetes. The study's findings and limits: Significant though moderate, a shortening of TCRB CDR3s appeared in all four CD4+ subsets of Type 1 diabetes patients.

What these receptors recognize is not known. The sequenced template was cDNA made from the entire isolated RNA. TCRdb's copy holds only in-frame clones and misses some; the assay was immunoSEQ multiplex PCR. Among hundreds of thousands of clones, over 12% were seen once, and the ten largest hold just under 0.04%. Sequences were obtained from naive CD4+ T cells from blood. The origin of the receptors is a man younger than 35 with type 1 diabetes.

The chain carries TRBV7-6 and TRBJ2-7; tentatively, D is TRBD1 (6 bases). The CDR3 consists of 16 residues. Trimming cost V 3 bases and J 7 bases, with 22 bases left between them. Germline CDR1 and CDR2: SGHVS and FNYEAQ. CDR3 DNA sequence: TGTGCCAGCAGCTTGTACTTGGGACAACCCGAAGGGGAGCAGTACTTC. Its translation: CASSLYLGQPEGEQYF. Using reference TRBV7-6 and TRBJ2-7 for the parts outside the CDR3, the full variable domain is GAGVSQSPRYKVTKRGQDVALRCDPISGHVSLYWYRQALGQGPEFLTYFNYEAQQDKSGLPNDRFSAERPEGSISTLTIQRTEQRDSAMYRCASSLYLGQPEGEQYFGPGTRLTVT.

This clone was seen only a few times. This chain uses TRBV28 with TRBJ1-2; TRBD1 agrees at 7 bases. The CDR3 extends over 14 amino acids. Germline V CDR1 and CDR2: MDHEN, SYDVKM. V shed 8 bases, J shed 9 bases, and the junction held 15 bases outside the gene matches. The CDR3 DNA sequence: TGTGCCAGCGGACCACGACAGGGCTCTGGGAGCTACACCTTC. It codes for CASGPRQGSGSYTF.

The CDR3 protein is CASSLYTGVKNQPQHF. The CDR3 coding sequence is TGTGCCAGCAGCTTGTATACGGGGGTGAAGAATCAGCCCCAGCATTTT. The chain employs TRBV5-4 and TRBJ1-5; maybe TRBD1 (5 bases). The CDR3 totals 16 residues. The germline CDR1 and CDR2 sequences are SGHNT and YYREEE (reference sequence). The germline V and J ends were trimmed by 1 base and 4 bases, with 15 bases remaining between them.

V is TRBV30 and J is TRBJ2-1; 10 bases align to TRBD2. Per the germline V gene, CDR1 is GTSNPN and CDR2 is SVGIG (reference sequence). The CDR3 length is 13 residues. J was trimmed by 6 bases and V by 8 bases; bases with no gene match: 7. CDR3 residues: CAVTGLATNEQFF. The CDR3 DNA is TGTGCCGTCACGGGACTAGCGACCAATGAGCAGTTCTTC.

The CDR3 bases are TGTGCCAGCAGACAGGAGGGGGAAAAACTGTTTTTT. Residues: CASRQEGEKLFF. The chain recombines TRBV2 with TRBJ1-4, with D tentatively TRBD1 (5 bases). The V gene lost 6 bases and the J gene lost 8 bases, with 10 bases spanning the gap. CDR1 SNHLY and CDR2 FYNNEI come from the germline V gene. This CDR3 has 12 amino acids.

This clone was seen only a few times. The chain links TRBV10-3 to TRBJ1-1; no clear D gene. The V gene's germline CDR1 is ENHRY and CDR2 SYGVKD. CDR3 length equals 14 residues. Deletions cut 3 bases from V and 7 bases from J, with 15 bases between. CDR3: CAISDQTSSGEAFF. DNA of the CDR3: TGTGCCATCAGTGATCAGACCTCATCAGGTGAAGCTTTCTTT.

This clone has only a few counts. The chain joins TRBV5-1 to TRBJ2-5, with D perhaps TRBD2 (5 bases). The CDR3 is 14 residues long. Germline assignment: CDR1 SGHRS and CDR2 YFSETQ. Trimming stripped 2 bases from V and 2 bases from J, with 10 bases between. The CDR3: CASSFVGDQETQYF. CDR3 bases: TGCGCCAGCAGCTTTGTCGGGGATCAAGAGACCCAGTACTTC.

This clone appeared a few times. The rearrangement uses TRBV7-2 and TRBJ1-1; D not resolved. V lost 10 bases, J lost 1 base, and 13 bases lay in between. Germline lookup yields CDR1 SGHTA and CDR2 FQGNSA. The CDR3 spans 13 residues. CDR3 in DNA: TGTGCCACTAGATGGATGGGGAACACTGAAGCTTTCTTT. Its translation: CATRWMGNTEAFF.